A selection of T cell receptor beta chains follows, all from one sample in a study of blood T cell repertoires in COVID-19. The assay was immunoSEQ multiplex PCR, and TCRdb's table has in-frame clones only and misses some. The repertoire holds some 300,000 clones, with roughly 90% as singletons. Sequencing was carried out using PBMCs or T cells enriched from blood (not recorded which). These receptors originate from a woman aged 50 to 65 who had been exposed to COVID-19. Both conserved end residues are part of each CDR3. A D gene is named only where the DNA matches it firmly. Some rows have no size entry. The others give once, few or many, or a class for an expanded clone.

>TRBJ2-1|TRBD2|TRBV27|-
TGTGCCAGCAGTTTAGACGGCCGGGGACTAGCGGGGGGGCTGCAGTTCTTC
CASSLDGRGLAGGLQFF
>TRBJ1-3|-|TRBV19|once
TGTGCCACCCATCGGGGGGCCTCTGGAAACACCATATATTTT
CATHRGASGNTIYF
>TRBJ2-7|-|TRBV7-9|few
TGTGCCAGCAGCTTGGGGGGGGGCCCCTCCTCCTACGAGCAGTACTTC
CASSLGGGPSSYEQYF
>TRBJ2-5|TRBD1|TRBV27|-
TGTGCCAGCAGTCTCAACAGGGACAGCCCAAAAGAGACCCAGTACTTC
CASSLNRDSPKETQYF
>TRBJ2-2|TRBD1|TRBV27|-
TGTGCCAGCCGACGGACAGGGGGCGGATGGACCGGGGAGCTGTTTTTT
CASRRTGGGWTGELFF
>TRBJ1-1|-|TRBV27|-
TGTGCCAGCAAGGGAGGGATGAACACTGAAGCTTTCTTT
CASKGGMNTEAFF
>TRBJ2-7|-|TRBV4-1|-
TGCGCCAGCAGCCAAGAGGCCAGGGAAAGCTACGAGCAGTACTTC
CASSQEARESYEQYF
>TRBJ1-4|-|TRBV28|-
TGTGCCAGCAGGCCCGGGAACCCAGAAAAACTGTTTTTT
CASRPGNPEKLFF
>TRBJ2-1|-|TRBV10-3|once
TGTGCCATCAGTGAGTCCCCGAGTCGCTACAATGAGCAGTTCTTC
CAISESPSRYNEQFF
>TRBJ1-4|TRBD1|TRBV4-1|-
TGCGCCAGCAGCACACGGGACAGTAATGAAAAACTGTTTTTT
CASSTRDSNEKLFF
>TRBJ1-5|TRBD1|TRBV30|many
TGTGCCTGGAGCCTCGGACAGGGCGGTGGGCCCCAGCATTTT
CAWSLGQGGGPQHF
>TRBJ2-6|-|TRBV15|-
TGTGCCACCAGCAGACGGGGGGCGGACTCTGGGGCCAACGTCCTGACTTTC
CATSRRGADSGANVLTF
>TRBJ1-2|TRBD1|TRBV5-4|-
TGTGCCAGCAGCTTTAGGACAGGGGTCCCCTATGGCTACACCTTC
CASSFRTGVPYGYTF
>TRBJ1-5|-|TRBV4-2|-
TGTGCCAGCAGCCAAGGCCTAGCGGGAAAAGCCCAGCATTTT
CASSQGLAGKAQHF
>TRBJ1-1|TRBD1|TRBV27|-
TGTGCCAGCAGGTATAAACAGGGGACTGAAGCTTTCTTT
CASRYKQGTEAFF
>TRBJ2-7|TRBD1|TRBV5-1|-
TGCGCCAGCAGCTTGGGGACAGGGGTAGATCAGTACTTC
CASSLGTGVDQYF
>TRBJ1-1|TRBD1|TRBV6-1|-
TGTGCCAGCAGTGAATTGGGGACAGGGATATGGAAGACTGAAGCTTTCTTT
CASSELGTGIWKTEAFF
>TRBJ2-6|-|TRBV18|-
TGTGCCAGCTCACCGCCGGGTCGCCTCGGGGCCAACGTCCTGACTTTC
CASSPPGRLGANVLTF
>TRBJ2-1|TRBD2|TRBV28|-
TGTGCCAGCAGTTTTAGCGGGGGGGCCACCTACAATGAGCAGTTCTTC
CASSFSGGATYNEQFF
>TRBJ1-5|TRBD1|TRBV7-2|-
TGTGCCAGCAGCTTAGATGGACAGGGTAGGGGCAATCAGCCCCAGCATTTT
CASSLDGQGRGNQPQHF
>TRBJ1-2|-|TRBV28|-
TGTGCCACGACGTCGGGAGGTGGTGACTATGGCTACACCTTC
CATTSGGGDYGYTF
>TRBJ2-2|TRBD1|TRBV7-9|-
TGTGCCAGCAGCGCGACAGGGGGCGCGGACACCGGGGAGCTGTTTTTT
CASSATGGADTGELFF
>TRBJ2-7|TRBD1|TRBV12-3/TRBV12-4|-
TGTGCCAGCAGACCGGGACAGGGGAACGAGCAGTACTTC
CASRPGQGNEQYF
>TRBJ2-7|-|TRBV7-2|-
TGTGCCAGCAGCACACCAATGTCCCACGAGCAGTACTTC
CASSTPMSHEQYF
>TRBJ2-7|-|TRBV4-1|-
TGCGCCAGCAGCCAGCAGGCAGGGGCTGGGGAGCAGTACTTC
CASSQQAGAGEQYF
>TRBJ2-6|-|TRBV19|-
TGTGCCAGTACCTCTCGGGAGGGGGCGCTTGGGGCCAACGTCCTGACTTTC
CASTSREGALGANVLTF
>TRBJ1-1|-|TRBV2|-
TGTGCCAGCAGTGAAACAGGGTCGGAGACTGAAGCTTTCTTT
CASSETGSETEAFF
>TRBJ2-2|TRBD1|TRBV28|-
TGTGCCAGCCGAAATACCGGGACAGCGAACACCGGGGAGCTGTTTTTT
CASRNTGTANTGELFF
>TRBJ2-7|TRBD2|TRBV10-2|-
TGCGCCAGCAGGAGACTAGCGGATTCCTACGAGCAGTACTTC
CASRRLADSYEQYF
>TRBJ2-5|-|TRBV15|-
TGTGCCACCAGCACCGGGACTCAAGAGACCCAGTACTTC
CATSTGTQETQYF
>TRBJ1-2|TRBD1|TRBV19|-
TGTGCCAGTAGTATTCTACGGACAGGGGGTTATGGCTACACCTTC
CASSILRTGGYGYTF
>TRBJ2-2|-|TRBV18|-
TGTGCCAGCTCACCACTCCAGCAGGTGCTCACCGGGGAGCTGTTTTTT
CASSPLQQVLTGELFF
>TRBJ2-1|TRBD1|TRBV5-1|-
TGCGCCAGCAGCTTGGGGGGATTACAGGGGGCGCAAAATGAGCAGTTCTTC
CASSLGGLQGAQNEQFF
>TRBJ2-1|TRBD1|TRBV7-8|-
TGTGCCAGCAGCTTAGCGGATCCGGGACAGGGAGTATGGGGCAATGAGCAGTTCTTC
CASSLADPGQGVWGNEQFF
>TRBJ2-7|TRBD2|TRBV5-4|-
TGTGCCAGCAGCTTTCCCGGGACTAGTCTCCGCGAGCAGTACTTC
CASSFPGTSLREQYF
>TRBJ1-5|TRBD1|TRBV19|-
TGTGCCAGTAGTATAGTTGGGACAGTTAATCAGCCCCAGCATTTT
CASSIVGTVNQPQHF
>TRBJ1-1|-|TRBV13|-
TGTGCCAGCAACTTAAGGGCGGCAGGGCTGAACACTGAAGCTTTCTTT
CASNLRAAGLNTEAFF
>TRBJ1-5|-|TRBV4-1|-
TGCGCCAGCAGCCAAGGTCACAGTACGACGAGCAATCAGCCCCAGCATTTT
CASSQGHSTTSNQPQHF
>TRBJ2-5|-|TRBV27|-
TGTGCCAGCAGGGGGCATGGGGGGAGACAAGAGACCCAGTACTTC
CASRGHGGRQETQYF
>TRBJ1-6|-|TRBV7-2|-
TGTGCCAGCAGCTTAATGAGCTCCTATAATTCACCCCTCCACTTT
CASSLMSSYNSPLHF
>TRBJ2-7|-|TRBV28|-
TGTGCCAGCAGGGGTAGGGGACTGGGTTCCTACGAGCAGTACTTC
CASRGRGLGSYEQYF
>TRBJ1-5|-|TRBV28|few
TGTGCCAGCAACCAGGCGTATAGCAATCAGCCCCAGCATTTT
CASNQAYSNQPQHF
>TRBJ2-5|-|TRBV9|-
TGTGCCAGCAGCGTAGGCAGGGGTCCCGAGACCCAGTACTTC
CASSVGRGPETQYF
>TRBJ2-6|-|TRBV4-1|-
TGCGCCAGCAGCCCATCAAGCCAGCGGCGACTCTCTGGGGCCAACGTCCTGACTTTC
CASSPSSQRRLSGANVLTF
>TRBJ2-3|TRBD2|TRBV30|-
TGTGCCTGGAGTTGGGTGGGGGGGAGGACAGATACGCAGTATTTT
CAWSWVGGRTDTQYF
>TRBJ1-4|TRBD1|TRBV3-1/TRBV3-2|-
TGTGCCAGCAGCCAAGGGGGGACAGGGTTACTGTTTTTT
CASSQGGTGLLFF